This TCR beta chain was recovered during a study of patients and donors after allogeneic stem cell transplantation. V lost 10 bases and J lost 8, with 14 bases in between. The CDR3 consists of 12 residues. Per the germline V gene, CDR1 is SNHLY and CDR2 is FYNNEI. MiXCR, applied by TCRdb to the RT-PCR reads, yields one record per CDR3 protein. The top ten clones hold roughly 12% of a sample with 190,000 or so distinct CDR3 sequences, around two fifths of them seen once. In its sample, this clonotype was seen a few times. The sequenced material came from blood, either unsorted or a sorted T cell fraction (not recorded which). The TCR comes from a human donor who was either an allogeneic HSCT recipient or a stem cell or donor lymphocyte infusion donor (not recorded which). It is not recorded whose cells these are; they may come from a transplant donor. This rearrangement joins TRBV2 to TRBJ1-4; D not certain. Here the CDR3 reads CATEARGEKLFF. The CDR3 coding sequence is TGTGCCACCGAGGCCCGCGGCGAAAAACTGTTTTTT.